The subject of this entry is one T cell receptor beta chain. The target antigen is unknown. RNA transcripts provided the source from which TCR beta CDR3 regions were amplified. TCR CDR3 underwent first-round RT-PCR with the HTBI primer set. TCRdb re-called the multiplex PCR reads with MiXCR, one entry per CDR3 protein. The sample comprises some 440,000 distinct CDR3 sequences, around 14% of which are singletons, and almost 8% rests with the top ten. Trimming cost V 0 bases and J 9 bases, with 18 bases left between them. Germline assignment: CDR1 DFQATT and CDR2 SNEGSKA (reference sequence). The CDR3 sequence is 15 residues long. The data belong to a study of T cells in Graves' hyperthyroidism and ophthalmopathy. Overall study context: Upon initial diagnosis and before any treatment, peripheral blood was collected. Points from the study as a whole: The model made its ophthalmopathy prediction, and onset followed a median approximately 6.5 months later. Among thyroid clonotypes expanded above 0.001, most also appeared in blood.

Stable disease denoted Graves' hyperthyroidism without ophthalmopathy progression within 18 months. The receptor was isolated from a woman in her late teens or twenties with Graves' hyperthyroidism. The chain combines TRBV20-1 with TRBJ2-1; D may match TRBD1 or TRBD2 (6 bases each). Sequenced material: blood. CDR3 sequence (DNA): TGCAGTGCTAGAGATTGGCAGGGGAGGTCGGGTGAGCAGTTCTTC. It is translated as CSARDWQGRSGEQFF.